Listed below are T cell receptor beta chains from one sample, sequenced in a study of cytomegalovirus exposure and HLA in healthy donors. Profiling relied on immunoSEQ multiplex PCR, and the TCRdb table lists in-frame clones only, not all of them. The sample comprises roughly 120,000 clones, 75% of which are singletons, and nearly 3% rests with the top ten. Sequencing input: PBMCs. The receptors here all came from a woman aged 40 to 50 in good health and CMV-seropositive. CDR3s include the opening cysteine and the closing phenylalanine or tryptophan. Each record gives: clone size, J gene, D gene, V gene, CDR3 protein, CDR3 DNA. The D gene is left open where the match is weak. The size entry is marked missing in some rows and otherwise reads once, few, many or a size class.

>-|TRBJ1-1|-|TRBV21-1
CASSPPGKRDTWRAEAFF
TGTGCCAGCAGCCCCCCTGGGAAGCGGGATACGTGGAGGGCTGAAGCTTTCTTT
>-|TRBJ1-5|-|TRBV19
CASSPSRQVSNQPQHF
TGTGCCAGTAGTCCAAGCCGACAGGTTAGCAATCAGCCCCAGCATTTT
>-|TRBJ2-7|TRBD1|TRBV6-5
CASSYVGTGPNEQYF
TGTGCCAGCAGTTACGTCGGGACAGGCCCCAACGAGCAGTACTTC
>once|TRBJ2-3|-|TRBV4-3
CASSQDKPGRDTQYF
TGCGCCAGCAGCCAAGATAAACCGGGTAGGGATACGCAGTATTTT
>few|TRBJ1-3|-|TRBV7-2
CASSLGRVGRVGGNTIYF
TGTGCCAGCAGCTTAGGCAGGGTGGGTCGTGTAGGTGGAAACACCATATATTTT
>-|TRBJ2-3|TRBD1|TRBV6-5
CASSRNTGGDTQYF
TGTGCCAGCAGCCGAAACACAGGGGGAGATACGCAGTATTTT
>few|TRBJ1-3|-|TRBV7-9
CASSLAAGKTTIYF
TGTGCCAGCAGCTTAGCAGCCGGGAAGACCACCATATATTTT
>once|TRBJ2-1|-|TRBV14
CASSQDKTGSSNEQFF
TGTGCCAGCAGCCAAGATAAAACGGGTAGTTCAAATGAGCAGTTCTTC
>few|TRBJ1-5|-|TRBV30
CAWSVSLAIIAPQHF
TGTGCCTGGAGTGTATCACTAGCCATAATCGCGCCCCAGCATTTT
>-|TRBJ2-1|-|TRBV7-3
CASSSASEPEQFF
TGTGCCAGCAGCTCTGCTAGCGAACCTGAGCAGTTCTTC
>few|TRBJ1-1|-|TRBV5-1
CASSIGRTGIGNTEAFF
TGCGCCAGCAGCATAGGTAGAACAGGGATTGGAAACACTGAAGCTTTCTTT
>-|TRBJ2-1|TRBD2|TRBV4-3
CASSLLAGGSSEQFF
TGCGCCAGCAGCCTCCTAGCGGGAGGAAGCAGTGAGCAGTTCTTC
>-|TRBJ2-6|-|TRBV6-5
CASSYSSTGANVLTF
TGTGCCAGCAGTTACTCGTCCACTGGGGCCAACGTCCTGACTTTC
>-|TRBJ1-1|TRBD1|TRBV7-2
CASSRGQGGNTEAFF
TGTGCCAGCAGCCGCGGACAGGGCGGGAACACTGAAGCTTTCTTT
>-|TRBJ1-5|-|TRBV7-6
CASSSDRLSNQPQHF
TGTGCCAGCAGCTCTGACAGGCTTAGCAATCAGCCCCAGCATTTT
>-|TRBJ2-5|TRBD2|TRBV6-6
CASSSAGQALKTQYF
TGTGCCAGCAGTTCAGCGGGGCAGGCGTTAAAGACCCAGTACTTC
>-|TRBJ2-3|-|TRBV5-1
CASSGTGTDTQYF
TGCGCCAGCAGCGGTACTGGCACAGATACGCAGTATTTT
>once|TRBJ2-7|TRBD2|TRBV27
CASSLSGTSWNEQYF
TGTGCCAGCAGTTTATCCGGGACTAGCTGGAACGAGCAGTACTTC
>few|TRBJ1-1|TRBD1|TRBV5-4
CASSLTGGNTEAFF
TGTGCCAGCAGCTTAACAGGGGGGAACACTGAAGCTTTCTTT
>-|TRBJ2-1|-|TRBV6-6
CASTPQGSSYNEQFF
TGTGCCAGCACTCCACAGGGAAGCTCCTACAATGAGCAGTTCTTC
>-|TRBJ2-6|-|TRBV27
CASSPQSGANVLTF
TGTGCCAGCAGTCCGCAGTCTGGGGCCAACGTCCTGACTTTC
>-|TRBJ1-1|-|TRBV6-1
CASSDPFLLTGNTEAFF
TGTGCCAGCAGTGATCCCTTCCTTCTGACTGGGAACACTGAAGCTTTCTTT
>-|TRBJ1-5|-|TRBV20-1
CSAPTNQPQHF
TGCAGTGCCCCTACTAATCAGCCCCAGCATTTT
>few|TRBJ2-7|TRBD2|TRBV28
CASRVPRTSGAYEQYF
TGTGCCAGCAGGGTGCCCCGGACTAGCGGGGCCTACGAGCAGTACTTC
>-|TRBJ2-2|TRBD1|TRBV9
CASSARTGNLAGELFF
TGTGCCAGCAGCGCCCGGACAGGGAATCTTGCCGGGGAGCTGTTTTTT
>-|TRBJ1-1|-|TRBV4-2
CASSLNRAEAFF
TGTGCCAGCAGCCTTAACAGGGCTGAAGCTTTCTTT
>-|TRBJ2-7|TRBD1|TRBV27
CASSPGQGPYEQYF
TGTGCCAGCAGTCCCGGACAGGGGCCATACGAGCAGTACTTC
>-|TRBJ2-3|TRBD2|TRBV30
CAWSVGSGSTDTQYF
TGTGCCTGGAGTGTAGGTAGCGGGAGCACAGATACGCAGTATTTT
>-|TRBJ2-2|TRBD1|TRBV7-9
CARDRAHGELFF
TGTGCCAGAGACAGGGCCCACGGGGAGCTGTTTTTT
>-|TRBJ2-2|-|TRBV6-6
CASSYSAHTGELFF
TGTGCCAGCAGTTACTCGGCTCACACCGGGGAGCTGTTTTTT
>-|TRBJ2-7|-|TRBV30
CAWSANSYEQYF
TGTGCCTGGAGTGCCAACTCCTACGAGCAGTACTTC
>-|TRBJ2-5|TRBD1|TRBV28
CASSLESIDRVQETQYF
TGTGCCAGCAGTCTCGAATCGATCGACAGGGTGCAAGAGACCCAGTACTTC
>few|TRBJ2-2|TRBD1|TRBV5-1
CASSPGQGSRELFF
TGCGCCAGCAGCCCCGGACAGGGTTCTAGGGAGCTGTTTTTT
>-|TRBJ2-3|TRBD2|TRBV6-4
CASSKIAGSTDTQYF
TGTGCCAGCAGTAAAATAGCGGGATCCACAGATACGCAGTATTTT
>few|TRBJ2-1|TRBD2|TRBV6-6
CASSYSAGGRYNEQFF
TGTGCCAGCAGTTACTCGGCGGGGGGACGATACAATGAGCAGTTCTTC
>-|TRBJ2-3|TRBD2|TRBV4-2
CASSPGGGTDTQYF
TGTGCCAGCAGCCCCGGGGGGGGGACAGATACGCAGTATTTT
>-|TRBJ1-3|-|TRBV28
CASSLVLSGNTIYF
TGTGCCAGCAGTTTAGTTCTCTCTGGAAACACCATATATTTT
>-|TRBJ2-1|TRBD1|TRBV23-1
CASSPQGQGGNEQFF
TGCGCCAGCAGTCCACAAGGACAGGGGGGCAATGAGCAGTTCTTC
>-|TRBJ1-2|TRBD1|TRBV2
CASSGAGQGSPGYTF
TGTGCCAGCAGTGGTGCCGGACAGGGCTCCCCTGGCTACACCTTC
>-|TRBJ2-3|-|TRBV7-9
CASSPSVGRTDTQYF
TGTGCCAGCAGCCCCTCCGTTGGCCGCACAGATACGCAGTATTTT
>-|TRBJ2-4|TRBD1|TRBV27
CARHRQGKDIQYF
TGTGCCAGACATAGACAGGGGAAAGACATTCAGTACTTC
>-|TRBJ2-7|-|TRBV6-1
CASRGHGSLYEQYF
TGTGCCAGCCGGGGTCACGGATCCCTCTACGAGCAGTACTTC
>-|TRBJ1-2|-|TRBV10-3
CAISESGQGVNYGYTF
TGTGCCATCAGTGAGTCGGGGCAGGGCGTTAACTATGGCTACACCTTC
>few|TRBJ2-7|-|TRBV27
CASSRAYSYEQYF
TGTGCCAGCAGCCGAGCGTATTCCTACGAGCAGTACTTC
>-|TRBJ2-1|TRBD2|TRBV7-6
CASGSGGPQEQFF
TGTGCCAGCGGCAGCGGGGGGCCCCAAGAGCAGTTCTTC
>-|TRBJ2-1|-|TRBV7-9
CASSRGYNEQFF
TGTGCCAGCAGCAGGGGCTACAATGAGCAGTTCTTC